This T cell receptor beta chain derives from a study of cytomegalovirus exposure and HLA in healthy donors. Study observations and caveats: CMV serostatus was the only immune exposure information that was available. A few CMV-associated chains were confirmed in vitro to be specific for CMV antigens. One variant, a missense change in DCLRE1C, was linked in a later analysis to TCR beta V- and J-gene trimming. Reportedly, fewer N-insertions than the 666-donor mean appeared in an Asian-associated ancestry cluster in a later analysis.

Per germline, CDR1 SQVTM and CDR2 ANQGSEA. Deletions cut 3 bases from V and 6 bases from J, with 15 bases between. The CDR3 runs to 14 residues. Of note for this clone: Its antigen remains unidentified.

Primers: 60 Vbeta forward and 13 Jbeta reverse. Sequencing was performed with immunoSEQ multiplex PCR; in TCRdb, only in-frame clones are kept and a portion is missing. The table lists around 150,000 clones, just under 90% of them singletons, with about 5.5% in the top ten. Sequencing input: PBMCs. The chain recombines TRBV29-1 with TRBJ2-1, with D possibly TRBD2 on 6 matching bases. The TCR comes from a woman between 25 and 40 years old in good health and CMV-seronegative. CDR3 bases: TGCAGCGTTGATGAGGGTTGGGGGGTCAATGAGCAGTTCTTC. Amino acid sequence: CSVDEGWGVNEQFF.